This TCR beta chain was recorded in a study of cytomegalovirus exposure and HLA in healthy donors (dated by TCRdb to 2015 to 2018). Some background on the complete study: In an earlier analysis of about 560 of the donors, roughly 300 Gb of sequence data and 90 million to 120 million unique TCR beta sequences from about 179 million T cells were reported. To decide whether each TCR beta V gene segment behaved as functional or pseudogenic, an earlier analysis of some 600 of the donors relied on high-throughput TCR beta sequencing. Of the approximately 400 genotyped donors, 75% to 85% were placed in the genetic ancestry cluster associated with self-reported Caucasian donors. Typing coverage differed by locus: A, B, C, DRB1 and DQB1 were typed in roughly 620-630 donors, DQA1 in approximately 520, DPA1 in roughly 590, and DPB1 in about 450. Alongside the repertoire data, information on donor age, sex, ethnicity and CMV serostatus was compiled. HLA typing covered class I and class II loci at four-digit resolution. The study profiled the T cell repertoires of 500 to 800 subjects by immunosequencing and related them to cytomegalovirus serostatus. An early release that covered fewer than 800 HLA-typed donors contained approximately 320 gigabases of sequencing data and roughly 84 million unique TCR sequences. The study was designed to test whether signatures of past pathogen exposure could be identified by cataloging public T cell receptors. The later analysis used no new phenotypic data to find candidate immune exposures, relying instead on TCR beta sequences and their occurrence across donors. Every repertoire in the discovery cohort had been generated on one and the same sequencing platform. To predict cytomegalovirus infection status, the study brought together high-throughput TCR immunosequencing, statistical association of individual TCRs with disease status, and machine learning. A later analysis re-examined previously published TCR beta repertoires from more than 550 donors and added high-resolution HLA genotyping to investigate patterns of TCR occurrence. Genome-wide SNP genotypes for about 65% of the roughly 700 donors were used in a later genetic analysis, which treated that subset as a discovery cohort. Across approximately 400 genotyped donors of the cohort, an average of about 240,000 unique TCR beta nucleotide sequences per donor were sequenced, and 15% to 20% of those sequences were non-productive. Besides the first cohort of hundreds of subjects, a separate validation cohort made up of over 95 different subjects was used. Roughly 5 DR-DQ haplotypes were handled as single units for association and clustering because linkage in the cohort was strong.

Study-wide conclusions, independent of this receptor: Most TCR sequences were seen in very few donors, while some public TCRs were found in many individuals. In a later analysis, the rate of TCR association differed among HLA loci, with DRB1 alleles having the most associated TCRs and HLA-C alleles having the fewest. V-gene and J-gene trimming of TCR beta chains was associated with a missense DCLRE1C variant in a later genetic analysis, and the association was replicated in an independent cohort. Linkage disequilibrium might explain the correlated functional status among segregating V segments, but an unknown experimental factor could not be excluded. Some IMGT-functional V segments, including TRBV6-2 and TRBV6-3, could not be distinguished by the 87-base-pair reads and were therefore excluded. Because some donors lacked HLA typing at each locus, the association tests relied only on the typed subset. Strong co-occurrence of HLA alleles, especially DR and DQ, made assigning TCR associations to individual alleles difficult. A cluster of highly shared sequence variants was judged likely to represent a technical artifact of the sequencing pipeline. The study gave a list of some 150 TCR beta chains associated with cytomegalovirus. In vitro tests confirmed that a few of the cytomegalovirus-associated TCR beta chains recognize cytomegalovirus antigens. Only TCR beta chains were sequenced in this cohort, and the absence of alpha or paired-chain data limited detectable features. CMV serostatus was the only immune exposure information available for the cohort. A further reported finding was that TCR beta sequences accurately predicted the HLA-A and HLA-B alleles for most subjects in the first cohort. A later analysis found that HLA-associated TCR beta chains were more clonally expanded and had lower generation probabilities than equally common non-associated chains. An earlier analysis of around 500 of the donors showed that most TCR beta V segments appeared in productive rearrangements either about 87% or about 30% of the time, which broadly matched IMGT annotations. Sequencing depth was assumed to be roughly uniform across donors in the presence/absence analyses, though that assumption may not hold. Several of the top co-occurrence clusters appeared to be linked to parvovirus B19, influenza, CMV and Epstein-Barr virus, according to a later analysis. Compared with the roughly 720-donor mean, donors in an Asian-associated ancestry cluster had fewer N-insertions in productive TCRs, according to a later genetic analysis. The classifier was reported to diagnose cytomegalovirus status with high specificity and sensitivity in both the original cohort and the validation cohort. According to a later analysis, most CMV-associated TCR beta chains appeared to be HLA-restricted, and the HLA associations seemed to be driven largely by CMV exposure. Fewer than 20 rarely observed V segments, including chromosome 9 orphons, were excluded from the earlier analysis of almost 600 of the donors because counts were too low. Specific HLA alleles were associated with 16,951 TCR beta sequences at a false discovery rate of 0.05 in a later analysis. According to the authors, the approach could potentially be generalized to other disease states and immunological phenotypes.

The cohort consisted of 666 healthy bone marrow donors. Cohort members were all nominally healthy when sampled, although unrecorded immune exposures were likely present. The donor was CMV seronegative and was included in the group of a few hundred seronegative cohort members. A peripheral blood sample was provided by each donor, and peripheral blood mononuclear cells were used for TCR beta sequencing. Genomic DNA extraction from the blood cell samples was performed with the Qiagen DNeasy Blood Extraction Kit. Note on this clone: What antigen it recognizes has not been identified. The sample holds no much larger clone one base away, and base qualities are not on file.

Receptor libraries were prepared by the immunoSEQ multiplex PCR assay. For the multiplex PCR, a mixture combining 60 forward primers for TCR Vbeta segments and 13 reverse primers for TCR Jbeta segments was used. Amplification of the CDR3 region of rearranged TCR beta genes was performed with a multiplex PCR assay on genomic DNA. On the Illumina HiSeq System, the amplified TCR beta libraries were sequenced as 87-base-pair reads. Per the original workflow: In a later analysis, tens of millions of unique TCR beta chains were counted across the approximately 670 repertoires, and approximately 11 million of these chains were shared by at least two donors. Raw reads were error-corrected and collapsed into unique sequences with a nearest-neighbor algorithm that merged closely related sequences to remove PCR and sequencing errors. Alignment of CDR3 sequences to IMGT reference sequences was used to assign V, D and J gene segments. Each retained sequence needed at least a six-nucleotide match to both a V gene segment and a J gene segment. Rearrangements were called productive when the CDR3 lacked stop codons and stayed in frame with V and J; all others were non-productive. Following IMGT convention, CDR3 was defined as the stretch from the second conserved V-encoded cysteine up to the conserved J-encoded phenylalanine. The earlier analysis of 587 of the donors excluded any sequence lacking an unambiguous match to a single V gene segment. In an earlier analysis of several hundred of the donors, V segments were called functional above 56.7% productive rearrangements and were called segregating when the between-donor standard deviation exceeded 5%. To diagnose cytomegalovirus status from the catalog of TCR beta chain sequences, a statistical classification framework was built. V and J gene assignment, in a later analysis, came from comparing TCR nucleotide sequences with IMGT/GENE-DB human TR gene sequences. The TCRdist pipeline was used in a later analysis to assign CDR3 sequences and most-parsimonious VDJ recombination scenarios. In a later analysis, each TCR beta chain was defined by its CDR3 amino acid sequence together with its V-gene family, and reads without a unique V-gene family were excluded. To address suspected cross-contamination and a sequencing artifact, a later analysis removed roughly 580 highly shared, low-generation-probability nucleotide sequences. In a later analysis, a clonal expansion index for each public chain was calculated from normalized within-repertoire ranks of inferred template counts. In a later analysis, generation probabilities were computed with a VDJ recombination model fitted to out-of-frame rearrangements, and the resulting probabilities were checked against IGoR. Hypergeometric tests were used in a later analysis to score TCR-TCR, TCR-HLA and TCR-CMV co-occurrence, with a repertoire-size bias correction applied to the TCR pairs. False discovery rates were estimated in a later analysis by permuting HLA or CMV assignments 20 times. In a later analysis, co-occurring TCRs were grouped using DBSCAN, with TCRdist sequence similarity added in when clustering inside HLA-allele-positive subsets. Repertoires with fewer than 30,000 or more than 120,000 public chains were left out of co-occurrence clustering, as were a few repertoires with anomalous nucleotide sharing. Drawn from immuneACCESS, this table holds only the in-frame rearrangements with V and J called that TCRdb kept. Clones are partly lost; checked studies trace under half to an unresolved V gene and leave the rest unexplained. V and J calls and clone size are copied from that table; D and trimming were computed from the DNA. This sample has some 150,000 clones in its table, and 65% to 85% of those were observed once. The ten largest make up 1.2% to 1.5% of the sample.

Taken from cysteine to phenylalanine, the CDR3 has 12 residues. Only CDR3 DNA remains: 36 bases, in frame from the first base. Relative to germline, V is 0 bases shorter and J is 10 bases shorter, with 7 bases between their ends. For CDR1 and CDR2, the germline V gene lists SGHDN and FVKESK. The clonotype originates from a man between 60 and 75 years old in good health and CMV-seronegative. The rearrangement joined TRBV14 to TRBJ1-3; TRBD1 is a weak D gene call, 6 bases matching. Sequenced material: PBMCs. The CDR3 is CASSQDRGTIYF. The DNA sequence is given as TGTGCCAGCAGCCAAGACAGGGGAACCATATATTTT.